These 17 T cell receptor beta chains originate from one sample sequenced in a study of blood T cell repertoires in COVID-19. Libraries were prepared by immunoSEQ multiplex PCR; TCRdb keeps only in-frame clonotypes and omits some of them. The table has 200,000 to 250,000 clones, 70% to 90% seen once. The specimen sequenced was peripheral blood. The receptor source for this set is a woman between 18 and 29 years old who had recovered from COVID-19.

The chain couples TRBV5-4 to TRBJ2-3, with 12 positions matching TRBD2. This CDR3 contains 16 residues. The germline V gene encodes CDR1 SGHNT and CDR2 YYREEE (reference sequence). V shed 3 bases and J 6 bases; nucleotides not matched to a gene: 8. The CDR3 region has the DNA TGTGCCAGCAGCTCCCCTAGCGGGAGGGCCGATGATACGCAGTATTTT. Protein product: CASSSPSGRADDTQYF.

This clone was observed a single time. The chain carries TRBV2 and TRBJ1-2; the match to TRBD1 covers 7 bases. The CDR3 has 14 amino acids. V shed 3 bases, J shed 8 bases, and the junction held 9 bases outside the gene matches. CDR1 and CDR2 from the germline V gene are SNHLY and FYNNEI. CDR3: CASSEERGLRGYTF. Written as DNA, the CDR3 is TGTGCCAGCAGTGAGGAGAGGGGGCTGCGAGGCTACACCTTC.

The CDR3 is CASSFWRVRDSSYNEQFF. CDR3 bases: TGCGCCAGCAGCTTCTGGCGGGTTCGAGATAGCTCCTACAATGAGCAGTTCTTC. V and J are TRBV5-1 and TRBJ2-1; weak D call: TRBD2 (5 bases). The CDR3 spans 18 residues. Germline CDR1 is SGHRS and CDR2 is YFSETQ. Between the trimmed V and J ends, which lost 2 bases and 0 bases, there was a span of 18 bases.

The J gene is TRBJ2-3, the V gene TRBV2; a possible D gene is TRBD2 (5 bases). V was shortened by 10 bases and J by 6 bases, with 20 bases between the two germline ends. The germline V gene has CDR1 SNHLY and CDR2 FYNNEI. The CDR3 consists of 14 residues. This CDR3 is CAIAGLPRADTQYF. DNA of the CDR3: TGTGCCATTGCCGGACTGCCCCGTGCCGATACGCAGTATTTT.

The V call is TRBV4-3, the J call TRBJ1-5; D is unclear. The CDR3 contains 15 residues. Looked up from germline, CDR1 is LGHNA and CDR2 is YSLEER. V lost 4 bases and J lost 0, with 10 bases in between. This CDR3 is CASSPDNFSNQPQHF. CDR3 bases: TGCGCCAGCAGCCCTGACAATTTTAGCAATCAGCCCCAGCATTTT.

The chain links TRBV24-1 to TRBJ2-1; 10 nucleotides line up with TRBD2. The CDR3 length is 16 residues. Germline V lookup: CDR1 KGHDR, CDR2 SFDVKD. Losses at the gene ends were 1 base for V and 5 bases for J; bases not matched to a gene: 4. In nucleotides, the CDR3 is TGTGCCACCAGTGATTTTTACAGCGGGAGGGACAATGAGCAGTTCTTC. Translated: CATSDFYSGRDNEQFF.

This clone was counted only a few times. The chain is built from TRBV5-1 and TRBJ1-1, with unresolved D. CDR3 length: 15 residues. The germline V gene encodes CDR1 SGHRS and CDR2 YFSETQ. The V end was cut by 0 bases, the J end by 2 bases, with 11 bases between. The CDR3 DNA is TGCGCCAGCAGCTTGGGGGCGAATTCAAACACTGAAGCTTTCTTT. It codes for CASSLGANSNTEAFF.

The chain combines TRBV25-1 with TRBJ1-2; tentative D call: TRBD1 (6 bases). Germline V CDR1 and CDR2: MGHDK, SYGVNS. The V and J ends lost 3 bases and 6 bases respectively, with 14 bases between them. The CDR3 is made up of 14 amino acids. CDR3 in amino acids: CASSEPTGLHGYTF. Here the CDR3 DNA reads TGTGCCAGCAGTGAGCCCACAGGGTTGCATGGCTACACCTTC.

This chain joins TRBV24-1 and TRBJ2-7; 7 bases are a match to TRBD2. This CDR3 spans 16 amino acids. Germline V lookup: CDR1 KGHDR, CDR2 SFDVKD. V lost 0 bases, J lost 7 bases, and 11 bases stayed unmatched. The CDR3 DNA reads TGTGCCACCAGTGATTTGCAATCTAGCGGTCGCTGGGAGCAGTACTTC. Protein product: CATSDLQSSGRWEQYF.

The chain has TRBV19 and TRBJ1-1, with 7 nucleotides matching TRBD1. The CDR3 contains 19 residues. The trim removed 6 bases at V and 3 bases at J, leaving 22 bases unmatched. Germline CDR1 reads LNHDA; CDR2 reads SQIVND (reference sequence). The CDR3 spells CASRKGDQGQAMVHTEAFF. In nucleotides, the CDR3 is TGTGCCAGTAGGAAGGGAGATCAAGGACAGGCGATGGTGCACACTGAAGCTTTCTTT.

The chain employs TRBV29-1 and TRBJ2-7, with D maybe TRBD1 (6 bases). The CDR3 is made up of 15 amino acids. V was trimmed by 4 bases and J by 3 bases, leaving 19 bases between them. CDR1 and CDR2 (germline): SQVTM, ANQGSEA. CDR3 region: CSVGGIQGWGYEQYF. CDR3 DNA: TGCAGCGTTGGGGGGATCCAGGGGTGGGGCTACGAGCAGTACTTC.

This clone was picked up a small number of times. The J gene is TRBJ1-1, the V gene TRBV7-6; a weak D match, TRBD1 (6 bases). CDR1 and CDR2 (germline): SGHVS, FNYEAQ. The CDR3 extends over 18 amino acids. With 0 bases removed from V and 1 base from J, the gap between germline ends came to 18 bases. CDR3 sequence: CASSLARRMSRGNTEAFF. The CDR3, as DNA: TGTGCCAGCAGCTTAGCTAGGCGGATGAGCAGGGGGAACACTGAAGCTTTCTTT.

This chain links TRBV27 with TRBJ1-3; D unclear. V shed 2 bases and J shed 0 bases, with 8 bases lying between them. This CDR3 comprises 15 residues. Looked up from germline, CDR1 is MNHEY and CDR2 is SMNVEV (reference sequence). This chain's CDR3 is CASSLGSSSGNTIYF. CDR3 nucleotides: TGTGCCAGCAGTTTAGGTAGCAGCTCTGGAAACACCATATATTTT.

The chain is built from TRBV5-4 and TRBJ2-5; D unclear. The CDR3 length is 14 residues. Germline V lookup: CDR1 SGHNT, CDR2 YYREEE (reference sequence). The V gene lost 3 bases and the J gene lost 2 bases, with 11 bases spanning the gap. The CDR3 sequence is CASSSRGLQETQYF. The CDR3 DNA is TGTGCCAGCAGCTCGCGAGGTCTTCAAGAGACCCAGTACTTC. Based on the CDR3 plus reference TRBV5-4 and TRBJ2-5, the full variable domain is ETGVTQSPTHLIKTRGQQVTLRCSSQSGHNTVSWYQQALGQGPQFIFQYYREEENGRGNFPPRFSGLQFPNYSSELNVNALELDDSALYLCASSSRGLQETQYFGPGTRLLVL.

V and J are TRBV5-5 and TRBJ2-7, with 7 nucleotides matching TRBD1. Germline lookup yields CDR1 SGHKS and CDR2 YYEKEE (reference sequence). The junction had 3 bases not matched to a gene; V was cut back by 0 bases and J by 9 bases. The CDR3 extends over 12 amino acids. DNA for the CDR3: TGTGCCAGCAGCTTGGAACAGGGGCGGCAGTACTTC. Translated, it gives CASSLEQGRQYF.

The rearrangement links TRBV27 to TRBJ2-7; 9 bases line up with TRBD1. The germline V gene encodes CDR1 MNHEY and CDR2 SMNVEV (reference sequence). After removal of 4 bases from V and 1 base from J, the junction contained 5 bases not matched to a gene. There are 15 residues in the CDR3. CDR3 region: CASSSRDRVSYEQYF. The CDR3 DNA follows: TGTGCCAGCAGTTCGCGGGACAGGGTATCCTACGAGCAGTACTTC.

This sequence joins TRBV5-4 and TRBJ2-1; maybe TRBD2 (6 bases). This CDR3 is built from 14 residues. The germline gives CDR1 SGHNT, CDR2 YYREEE (reference sequence). Trimming removed 4 bases at V and 8 bases at J, with 16 bases between. The CDR3 is CASSRPAGSDEQFF. The CDR3 DNA reads TGTGCCAGCAGCCGTCCGGCGGGATCGGATGAGCAGTTCTTC. The entire variable domain, with the rest obtained from reference TRBV5-4 and TRBJ2-1, is as follows: ETGVTQSPTHLIKTRGQQVTLRCSSQSGHNTVSWYQQALGQGPQFIFQYYREEENGRGNFPPRFSGLQFPNYSSELNVNALELDDSALYLCASSRPAGSDEQFFGPGTRLTVL.